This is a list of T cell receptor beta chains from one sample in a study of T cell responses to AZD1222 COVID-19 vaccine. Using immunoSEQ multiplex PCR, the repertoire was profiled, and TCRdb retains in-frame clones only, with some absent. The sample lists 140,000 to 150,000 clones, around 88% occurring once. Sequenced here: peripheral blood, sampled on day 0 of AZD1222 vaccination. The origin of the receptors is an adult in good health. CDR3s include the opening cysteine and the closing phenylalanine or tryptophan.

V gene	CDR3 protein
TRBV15	CATSRGPVGYTF
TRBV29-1	CSVGDNNQPQHF
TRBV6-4	CASSPGTGYGYGYTF
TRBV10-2	CASTGGDQPQHF
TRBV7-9	CASSLDARGQTEAFF
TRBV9	CASSVGSRNTGELFF
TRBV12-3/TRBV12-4	CASRGTVNYGYTF
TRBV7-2	CASSRGQGSSYEQYF
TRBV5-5	CASSFTGAANNSPLHF
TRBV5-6	CASSPGGGYTF
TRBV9	CASSKRTGHNSPLHF
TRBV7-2	CASRFGSKMNTEAFF
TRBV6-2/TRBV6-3	CASSSPGQNYGYTF
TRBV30	CAWNSPPGTQYF
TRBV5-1	CASSLWPGQDNEKLFF
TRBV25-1	CASSEIAGKGTDTQYF
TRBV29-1	CSVRRQGSPTEAFF
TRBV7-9	CASSQNTEAFF
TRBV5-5	CASSLEVSGGDEQFF
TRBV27	CASSAGTGNQPQHF
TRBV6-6	CASSYTSGGVPDEQYF
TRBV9	CASSVGSEQFF
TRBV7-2	CASSPTAGTGSSGTQYF